A single sample is the source of the 14 T cell receptor beta chains below, sequenced in a study of graft-versus-host responses after intestinal transplantation. Sequencing was performed with immunoSEQ multiplex PCR; in TCRdb, only in-frame clones are kept and a portion is missing. The sample contains tens of thousands of clones, 91% of which appear only once. Their recognized antigens are unknown. The sample consisted of unstimulated CD8+ T cells sorted from spleen or lymph node cells, taken before transplant. The receptors were gathered from a human donor who was the organ donor for an intestinal transplant.

This clone was recorded a few times. The gene calls are TRBV9 and TRBJ2-7, with TRBD2 matching over 8 bases. The CDR3 is 14 residues long. The V gene's germline CDR1 is SGDLS and CDR2 YYNGEE. V dropped 1 base and J dropped 5; count of bases not matched to a gene: 5. The chain's CDR3 is CASSVRGGGDEQYF. The CDR3 DNA sequence: TGTGCCAGCAGCGTACGGGGGGGCGGTGACGAGCAGTACTTC. The variable domain in full, with the rest retrieved from reference TRBV9 and TRBJ2-7, is DSGVTQTPKHLITATGQRVTLRCSPRSGDLSVYWYQQSLDQGLQFLIQYYNGEERAKGNILERFSAQQFPDLHSELNLSSLELGDSALYFCASSVRGGGDEQYFGPGTRLTVT.

The chain employs TRBV14 and TRBJ2-1, with TRBD1 identical over 7 bases. Per germline, CDR1 SGHDN and CDR2 FVKESK. The CDR3 has 15 amino acids. The V segment lost 1 base and the J segment 2 bases; nucleotides outside the gene matches: 2. Here the CDR3 DNA reads TGTGCCAGCAGCCAAGCAGGGGGTCCCTACAATGAGCAGTTCTTC. It is translated as CASSQAGGPYNEQFF.

The rearrangement uses TRBV18 and TRBJ2-3; 7 positions match TRBD2. V gave up 0 bases and J gave up 0 bases; unmatched junction bases: 0. Per germline, CDR1 KGHSH and CDR2 LQKENI. There are 15 residues in the CDR3. CDR3 residues: CASSPPSGSTDTQYF. The DNA for the CDR3 is TGTGCCAGCTCACCACCTAGCGGGAGCACAGATACGCAGTATTTT. The full variable domain, its missing parts supplied by reference TRBV18 and TRBJ2-3, is NAGVMQNPRHLVRRRGQEARLRCSPMKGHSHVYWYRQLPEEGLKFMVYLQKENIIDESGMPKERFSAEFPKEGPSILRIQQVVRGDSAAYFCASSPPSGSTDTQYFGPGTRLTVL.

This clone has only a few counts. This chain joins TRBV2 and TRBJ2-1; TRBD2 agrees at 10 bases. This CDR3 has 14 amino acids. V lost 8 bases and J lost 5; bases outside the gene matches: 6. Germline assignment: CDR1 SNHLY and CDR2 FYNNEI. The CDR3 sequence is CASQSGGVDNEQFF. In nucleotides, the CDR3 is TGTGCCAGCCAAAGCGGGGGGGTCGACAATGAGCAGTTCTTC.

This chain uses TRBV7-8 with TRBJ1-1, with D perhaps TRBD1 (5 bases). Per the germline V gene, CDR1 is SGHVS and CDR2 is FQNEAQ. V was shortened by 1 base and J by 8 bases, with 11 bases between the two germline ends. The CDR3 runs to 13 residues. The CDR3 coding sequence is TGTGCCAGCAGCTTAGTGGGGACGGAGGAAGCTTTCTTT. Its translation: CASSLVGTEEAFF.

The CDR3 DNA reads as TGTGCCAGCAGTGAAAACAGAAACTATCAGCCCCAGCATTTT. Amino acids: CASSENRNYQPQHF. The chain uses TRBV2 and TRBJ1-5; D is uncertain. V was clipped by 2 bases and J by 5 bases, with 10 bases between them. The CDR3 sequence is 14 residues long. Germline assignment: CDR1 SNHLY and CDR2 FYNNEI.

The V gene is TRBV2, the J gene TRBJ2-5; possible D gene TRBD2, 6 bases. The germline V gene has CDR1 SNHLY and CDR2 FYNNEI. CDR3 length equals 15 residues. The V and J ends lost 4 bases and 3 bases respectively, with 15 bases between them. DNA of the CDR3: TGTGCCAGCAGTGGCGGGGACGGGTTGGAAGAGACCCAGTACTTC. Protein: CASSGGDGLEETQYF.

The V gene is TRBV11-3, the J gene TRBJ2-1, with 7 bases matching TRBD2. With 1 base clipped from V and 5 bases from J, the junction kept 5 bases outside the gene matches. CDR3 size: 15 residues. Germline CDR1 is SGHNT and CDR2 is YENEEA. This CDR3 reads CASSLGASGHNEQFF. DNA for the CDR3: TGTGCCAGCAGCTTAGGGGCTAGCGGCCACAATGAGCAGTTCTTC.

This clone has only one observation. The chain is built from TRBV6-1 and TRBJ1-1, with D tentatively TRBD1 (5 bases). Germline CDR1 is MNHNS and CDR2 is SASEGT. This CDR3 spans 14 amino acids. Trimming cost V 6 bases and J 4 bases, with 15 bases left between them. The CDR3 DNA follows: TGTGCCAGCAGGCCCTGGCAGGGTAGCACTGAAGCTTTCTTT. Protein product: CASRPWQGSTEAFF.

This clone was seen only once. J is TRBJ2-7 and V is TRBV4-1, with 8 bases identical to TRBD2. With 5 bases clipped from V and 6 bases from J, the junction kept 9 bases outside the gene matches. The CDR3 covers 14 residues. Germline CDR1 reads MGHRA; CDR2 reads YSYEKL. CDR3 DNA: TGCGCCAGCAGCTCGGGGGGGCTCGGCGTCGAGCAGTACTTC. This codes for CASSSGGLGVEQYF.

The rearrangement uses TRBV30 and TRBJ2-7; TRBD2 matches 13 bases. The J segment lost 5 bases and the V segment lost 8 bases, leaving 6 bases of the junction unmatched. CDR3 length equals 13 residues. The germline gives CDR1 GTSNPN, CDR2 SVGIG (reference sequence). CDR3 in DNA: TGTGCCCGGGGACTAGCGGGAATCGACGAGCAGTACTTC. Residues: CARGLAGIDEQYF.

The chain uses TRBV19 and TRBJ1-1; D ambiguous. Germline CDR1 and CDR2: LNHDA and SQIVND (reference sequence). V was pared by 0 bases and J by 0 bases, with 14 bases between. The CDR3 is made up of 17 amino acids. In nucleotides, the CDR3 is TGTGCCAGTAGTATAGATGGTAACAGCAACTTGAACACTGAAGCTTTCTTT. It codes for CASSIDGNSNLNTEAFF.

Points on this clone: One junction end does not reproduce the germline sequence, and a read error may be involved. The chain uses TRBV18 and TRBJ1-2; no clear D gene. Germline V lookup: CDR1 KGHSH, CDR2 LQKENI. The CDR3 runs to 12 residues. The CDR3 protein is CASSPPHYDYTF. CDR3 nucleotides: TGTGCCAGCTCACCACCGCACTATGACTACACCTTC. Filled out from reference TRBV18 and TRBJ1-2, the complete variable domain reads NAGVMQNPRHLVRRRGQEARLRCSPMKGHSHVYWYRQLPEEGLKFMVYLQKENIIDESGMPKERFSAEFPKEGPSILRIQQVVRGDSAAYFCASSPPHYDYTFGSGTRLTVV.

The J gene is TRBJ2-5, the V gene TRBV19; D might be TRBD2 (5 bases). Gene TRBJ2-7 matches the end of the DNA better, so the J call may be wrong. This CDR3 region has 12 residues. Germline CDR1 LNHDA, CDR2 SQIVND (reference sequence). The CDR3 DNA reads TGTGCCAGTAGTATCGGAGGTGGCGAGCAGTACTTC. Translating it yields CASSIGGGEQYF.